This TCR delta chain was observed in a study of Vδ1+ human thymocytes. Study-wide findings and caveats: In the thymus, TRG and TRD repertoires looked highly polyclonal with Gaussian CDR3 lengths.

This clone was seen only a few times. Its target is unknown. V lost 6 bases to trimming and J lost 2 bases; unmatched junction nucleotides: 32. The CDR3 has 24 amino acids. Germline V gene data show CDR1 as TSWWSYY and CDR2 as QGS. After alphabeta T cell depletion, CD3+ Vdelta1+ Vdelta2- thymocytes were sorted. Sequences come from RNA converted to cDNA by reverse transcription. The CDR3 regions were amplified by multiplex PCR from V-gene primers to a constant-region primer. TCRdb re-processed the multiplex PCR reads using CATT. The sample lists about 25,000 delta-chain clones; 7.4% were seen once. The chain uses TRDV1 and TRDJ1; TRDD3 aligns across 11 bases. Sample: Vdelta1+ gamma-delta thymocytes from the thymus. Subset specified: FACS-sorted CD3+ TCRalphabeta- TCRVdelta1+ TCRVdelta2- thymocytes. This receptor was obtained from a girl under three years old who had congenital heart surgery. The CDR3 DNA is TGTGCTCTTGGACCATCCGACGTACCTTCCCATGAGCCTCACTGGGGGATAGTAACCGATAAACTCATCTTT. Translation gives CALGPSDVPSHEPHWGIVTDKLIF.